The rows below give T cell receptor beta chains drawn from one sample of a study of T-cell reconstitution after alpha-beta-depleted transplantation in children. One entry per CDR3 protein results from TCRdb running MiXCR on the PCR reads. The sample includes a few hundred thousand distinct CDR3 sequences, about a quarter of them seen just once. The sample here was PBMCs, taken before TCRalphabeta/CD19-depleted stem cell transplant. The receptors stem from a boy in the first two years of life with Wiskott-Aldrich syndrome, due to receive a stem cell transplant. The CDR3 runs from the conserved cysteine through the conserved F or W. The D gene is left open where the match is weak. The listing skips clone size in some rows; elsewhere it reads once, few, many or a size class.

V gene	clone size	J gene	CDR3 length	D gene	CDR3 DNA	CDR3 protein
TRBV5-1	few	TRBJ1-1	13	TRBD1	TGCGCCAGCAGCTCTCAGGGGGTTGGTGAAGCTTTCTTT	CASSSQGVGEAFF
TRBV9	.	TRBJ2-1	15	.	TGTGCCAGCAGCGTAGCGTCCCGTTCCTACAATGAGCAGTTCTTC	CASSVASRSYNEQFF
TRBV27	few	TRBJ1-1	17	.	TGTGCCAGCAGTTTATCGATGCGGGGGGCGACGGCCACTGAAGCTTTCTTT	CASSLSMRGATATEAFF
TRBV20-1	.	TRBJ1-3	16	.	TGCAGTGCTAGAGATTTGGCAGGGGCCTCTGGAAACACCATATATTTT	CSARDLAGASGNTIYF
TRBV12-3/TRBV12-4	once	TRBJ2-2	17	TRBD1	TGTGCCACCACCTGGACCGGGGGACAGGGAGTAAACGGGGAGCTGTTTTTT	CATTWTGGQGVNGELFF
TRBV12-3/TRBV12-4	.	TRBJ2-2	17	.	TGTGCCAGCAGTCCTAGGGGGGTCGGGAGAGGATCCGGGGAGCTGTTTTTT	CASSPRGVGRGSGELFF
TRBV20-1	few	TRBJ2-4	18	TRBD2	TGCAGTGCGGGGGGGACTAGCGGGAAAGGTGCGGCCAAAAACATTCAGTACTTC	CSAGGTSGKGAAKNIQYF
TRBV12-3/TRBV12-4	few	TRBJ2-1	15	.	TGTGCCAGCAGTTTGGGAGGGGGCTTCGGGAATGAGCAGTTCTTC	CASSLGGGFGNEQFF
TRBV18	.	TRBJ1-2	16	TRBD1	TGTGCCAGCTCATCGACCCGGGACAGGGCTATCGGTGGCTACACCTTC	CASSSTRDRAIGGYTF
TRBV27	.	TRBJ1-2	12	.	TGTGCCAGCAAGGACAGAAACTATGGCTACACCTTC	CASKDRNYGYTF
TRBV27	few	TRBJ2-7	17	TRBD1	TGTGCCAGCAGTTTATCTTCGCGCGGGACAGGGTTCTACGAGCAGTACTTC	CASSLSSRGTGFYEQYF
TRBV9	.	TRBJ2-1	16	TRBD2	TGTGCCAGCAGCGTAGATGGCGGGAGGGGTTACAATGAGCAGTTCTTC	CASSVDGGRGYNEQFF
TRBV13	few	TRBJ2-6	13	TRBD2	TGTGCCAGCAGCCGGGAGGGTGCCAACGTCCTGACTTTC	CASSREGANVLTF
TRBV5-1	.	TRBJ1-1	13	.	TGCGCCAGCAGCCCCTTTATGGACACTGAAGCTTTCTTT	CASSPFMDTEAFF
TRBV11-2	.	TRBJ2-1	15	TRBD2	TGTGCCAGCAGCTCGGGTGCGGGAGACTACAATGAGCAGTTCTTC	CASSSGAGDYNEQFF